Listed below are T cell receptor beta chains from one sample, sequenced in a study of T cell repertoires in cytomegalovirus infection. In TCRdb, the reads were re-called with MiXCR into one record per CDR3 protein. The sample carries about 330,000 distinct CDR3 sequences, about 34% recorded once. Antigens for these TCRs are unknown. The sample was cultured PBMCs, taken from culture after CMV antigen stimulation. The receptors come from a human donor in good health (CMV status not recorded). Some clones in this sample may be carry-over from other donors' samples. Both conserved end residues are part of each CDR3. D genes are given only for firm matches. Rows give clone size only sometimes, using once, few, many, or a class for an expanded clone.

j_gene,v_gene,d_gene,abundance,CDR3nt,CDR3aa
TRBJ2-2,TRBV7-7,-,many,TGTGCCAGCAGCTTAGAAGACACCGGGGAGCTGTTTTTT,CASSLEDTGELFF
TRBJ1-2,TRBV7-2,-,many,TGTGCCAGCAGCTTAGACAGTAACTATGGCTACACCTTC,CASSLDSNYGYTF
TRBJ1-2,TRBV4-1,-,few,TGCGCCAGCAGCCAGGTCGACAGATACTATGGCTACACCTTC,CASSQVDRYYGYTF
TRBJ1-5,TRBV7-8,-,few,TGTGCCAGCAGCTTAGCGGGGAGGGTTCTCAATCAGCCCCAGCATTTT,CASSLAGRVLNQPQHF
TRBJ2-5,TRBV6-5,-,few,TGTGCCAGCAGTTACTCCTTACGGGCTCAAGAGACCCAGTACTTC,CASSYSLRAQETQYF
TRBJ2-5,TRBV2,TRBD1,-,TGTGCCACTGCGGACAGGGGCGCGGGAGAGACCCAGTACTTC,CATADRGAGETQYF
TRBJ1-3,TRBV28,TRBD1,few,TGTGCCACCGCGACAGGGACGGGAAACACCATATATTTT,CATATGTGNTIYF
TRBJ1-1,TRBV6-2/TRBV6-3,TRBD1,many,TGTGCCAGCAGTAGAAGACAGGGGGTCCTTCCCCCTGAAGCTTTCTTT,CASSRRQGVLPPEAFF
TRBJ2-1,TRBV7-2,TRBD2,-,TGTGCCAGCAGTTCCAACTGGGCTAGCGGGAGGGATGAGCAGTTCTTC,CASSSNWASGRDEQFF
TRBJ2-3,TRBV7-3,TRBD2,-,TGTGCCAGCAGCTTAAGTGTCGGACTAGCGGGAGGTCTAGCTGATACGCAGTATTTT,CASSLSVGLAGGLADTQYF
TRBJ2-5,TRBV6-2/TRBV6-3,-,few,TGTGCCAGCAGTCCCAGCCGCCACGGGAGAGAAGAGACCCAGTACTTC,CASSPSRHGREETQYF